This T cell receptor beta chain was found in a study of cytomegalovirus exposure and HLA in healthy donors (dated by TCRdb to 2015 to 2018). Looking at the study overall: According to an earlier analysis of 550 to 700 of the donors, some 180 million T cells yielded over 90 million unique TCR beta sequences and around 280 Gb of sequence data. The number of typed donors differed by locus: about 620-630 for A, B, C, DRB1 and DQB1; 500 to 550 for DQA1; over 600 for DPA1; and 400 to 480 for DPB1. In the later analysis, no new phenotypic data were used to find candidate immune exposures; instead, reliance was placed on TCR beta sequences and their occurrence across donors. Donor age, sex, ethnicity and CMV serostatus were compiled together with the repertoire data. Among around 400 genotyped donors of the cohort, an average of about 240,000 unique TCR beta nucleotide sequences was sequenced per donor, of which about 20% were non-productive. Along with the approximately 650-subject first cohort, a separate validation cohort of some 130 different subjects was used. A later genetic analysis used genome-wide SNP genotypes for about 65% of the roughly 700 donors, treating that subset as a discovery cohort. The study was designed to test whether signatures of past pathogen exposure could be identified by cataloging public T cell receptors. Around 320 gigabases of sequencing data and tens of millions of unique TCR sequences were included in an early release covering several hundred HLA-typed donors. To predict cytomegalovirus infection status, the study combined high-throughput TCR immunosequencing, statistical association of individual TCRs with disease status, and machine learning. The T cell repertoires of about 700 subjects were profiled by immunosequencing and related to cytomegalovirus serostatus. Because of strong linkage in the cohort, roughly 5 DR-DQ haplotypes were treated as single units for association and clustering. HLA typing covered class I and class II loci at four-digit resolution. All discovery cohort repertoires had been generated using a single sequencing platform. An earlier analysis of 500 to 750 of the donors applied high-throughput TCR beta sequencing to assess whether each TCR beta V gene segment acted as functional or pseudogenic. In a later analysis, previously published TCR beta repertoires from several hundred donors were re-analyzed and high-resolution HLA genotyping was added so that TCR occurrence patterns could be studied. Among the roughly 430 genotyped donors, around 81% belonged to the genetic ancestry cluster associated with self-reported Caucasian donors. Study-wide findings and limitations: In a later analysis, HLA-associated TCR beta chains showed more clonal expansion and lower generation probabilities than non-associated chains that were equally common. Across donors, most TCR sequences were observed very rarely, whereas some public TCRs were present in many individuals. A group of highly shared sequence variants was considered likely to be a technical artifact of the sequencing pipeline. Correlated functional status among segregating V segments might be attributable to linkage disequilibrium, but an unknown experimental factor could not be ruled out. In a later analysis, about 17,000 TCR beta sequences were associated with specific HLA alleles at a false discovery rate of 0.05. Most CMV-associated TCR beta chains appeared to be HLA-restricted in a later analysis, and the HLA associations seemed to be driven largely by CMV exposure. Presence/absence analyses assumed roughly uniform sequencing depth across donors, an assumption that may not hold. In the study, around 150 TCR beta chains were listed as associated with cytomegalovirus. An association between a missense DCLRE1C variant and V-gene and J-gene trimming of TCR beta chains was found in a later genetic analysis and replicated in an independent cohort. This cohort had only TCR beta chains sequenced, and the lack of alpha or paired-chain data limited which features could be detected. In a later analysis, several top co-occurrence clusters were reported to appear linked to parvovirus B19, influenza, CMV and Epstein-Barr virus. In vitro tests confirmed that a few of the cytomegalovirus-associated TCR beta chains recognize cytomegalovirus antigens. Because counts were too low, about 18 rarely observed V segments, including chromosome 9 orphons, were excluded from the earlier analysis of several hundred of the donors. Some IMGT-functional V segments, including TRBV6-2 and TRBV6-3, could not be told apart with the 87-base-pair reads, so those segments were excluded. A further reported finding was that TCR beta sequences accurately predicted the HLA-A and HLA-B alleles for most subjects in the first cohort. Cytomegalovirus status was reported to be diagnosed by the classifier with high specificity and sensitivity in both the original and validation cohorts. When HLA alleles, especially DR and DQ, strongly co-occurred, attributing TCR associations to individual alleles was difficult. A later genetic analysis reported fewer N-insertions in productive TCRs among donors in an Asian-associated ancestry cluster than the roughly 700-donor mean. In a later analysis, the rate of TCR association differed among HLA loci, with DRB1 alleles having the most associated TCRs and HLA-C alleles having the fewest. The authors suggested that the approach could potentially be extended to other disease states and immunological phenotypes. HLA typing was unavailable for some donors at each locus, so association tests used only the typed subset. Immune exposure information for the cohort was limited to CMV serostatus. In an earlier analysis of roughly 560 of the donors, most TCR beta V segments were observed in productive rearrangements about 87% or about 30% of the time, broadly matching IMGT annotations.

Library preparation used the immunoSEQ multiplex PCR assay. The multiplex PCR relied on a mix of 60 forward primers for TCR Vbeta segments and 13 reverse primers for TCR Jbeta segments. A multiplex PCR assay on genomic DNA amplified the CDR3 region of rearranged TCR beta genes. The amplified TCR beta libraries were sequenced on the Illumina HiSeq System as 87-base-pair reads. Under the source paper's analysis protocol: In a later analysis, 70 million to 95 million unique TCR beta chains were counted across the 500 to 850 repertoires, and roughly 11 million of these chains were shared by at least two donors. A nearest-neighbor algorithm error-corrected the raw reads and collapsed the reads into unique sequences, merging closely related sequences to remove PCR and sequencing errors. To assign V, D and J gene segments, CDR3 sequences were aligned to IMGT reference sequences. For a sequence to be retained, a match of at least six nucleotides to both a V gene segment and a J gene segment was required. Rearrangements were called productive when the CDR3 lacked stop codons and stayed in frame with V and J; all others were non-productive. CDR3 was defined by IMGT convention, running from the second conserved V-encoded cysteine to the conserved J-encoded phenylalanine. The earlier analysis of a few hundred of the donors excluded any sequence lacking an unambiguous match to a single V gene segment. An earlier analysis of a few hundred of the donors called V segments functional above 56.7% productive rearrangements and segregating when the between-donor standard deviation exceeded 5%. A statistical classification framework was developed to diagnose cytomegalovirus status using the catalog of TCR beta chain sequences. V and J gene assignment, in a later analysis, came from comparing TCR nucleotide sequences with IMGT/GENE-DB human TR gene sequences. Using the TCRdist pipeline, a later analysis assigned CDR3 sequences along with most-parsimonious VDJ recombination scenarios. In a later analysis, each TCR beta chain was defined by its CDR3 amino acid sequence together with its V-gene family, and reads lacking a unique V-gene family were excluded. As a way to deal with suspected cross-contamination and a sequencing artifact, a later analysis dropped nearly 600 nucleotide sequences that were highly shared and had low generation probability. In a later analysis, a clonal expansion index for each public chain was calculated from normalized within-repertoire ranks of inferred template counts. In a later analysis, generation probabilities were computed using a VDJ recombination model fitted to out-of-frame rearrangements, and the results were checked against IGoR. A later analysis scored TCR-TCR, TCR-HLA and TCR-CMV co-occurrence with hypergeometric tests, applying a repertoire-size bias correction to TCR pairs. In a later analysis, false discovery rates were estimated by permuting HLA or CMV assignments 20 times. A later analysis grouped co-occurring TCRs with DBSCAN, adding TCRdist sequence similarity when clustering within HLA-allele-positive subsets. Co-occurrence clustering excluded repertoires with fewer than 30,000 or more than 120,000 public chains, plus five with anomalous nucleotide sharing. Here the immuneACCESS table is served through TCRdb, limited to in-frame sequences with V and J called. Missing clones are a known gap in these copies; in checked studies unresolved V genes cover under half, and the rest lacks a known reason. That table furnishes V, J and clone size, whereas the DNA furnished D and trimming. The sample profile shows about 180,000 clones; 76% of them were found once. The top ten clonotypes cover roughly 1.6% of the sample.

V and J are truncated by 3 bases and 0 bases respectively, leaving an intervening sequence of 18 bases. The germline V gene (reference sequence) yields SGHNT for CDR1 and YYREEE for CDR2. From cysteine to phenylalanine, the CDR3 is 17 amino acids long. Of all the DNA, just the CDR3 is kept, 51 bases in frame from base 1. In regard to this clone: Its binding antigen is unknown. Base qualities are missing; no much larger clone stands one base away.

The cohort was made up of 500 to 800 healthy bone marrow donors. All cohort members were sampled while nominally healthy, although unrecorded immune exposures were likely present. The donor tested CMV seronegative and was one of the 352 seronegative cohort members. A peripheral blood sample was collected from each donor, and TCR beta sequencing was performed on peripheral blood mononuclear cells. Genomic DNA extraction from the blood cell samples was performed with the Qiagen DNeasy Blood Extraction Kit. The clonotype comes from a man between 18 and 29 years old in good health and CMV-seronegative. The sample was PBMCs. The rearrangement combines TRBV5-4 with TRBJ1-2; TRBD1 might be the D gene, on 6 matching bases. For the CDR3, the sequence is CASSSALGGDTNYGYTF. The nucleotides are TGTGCCAGCAGCTCCGCACTTGGGGGCGATACTAACTATGGCTACACCTTC.